This TCR beta chain came from a study of early T cells in non-severe SARS-CoV-2 infection. For the study at large: The authors sequenced bulk RNA from unsorted whole blood, leaving chains unpaired.

A few counts support this clonotype. Its antigen is undetermined. Separate cDNA molecules each had unique molecular identifiers attached to them. TCRdb re-derived calls from the 5' RACE reads in MiXCR, one entry per CDR3 protein. The data hold some 59,000 distinct CDR3 sequences, with approximately 10% observed a single time. V lost 6 bases and J 2 bases, leaving 7 bases between the germline ends. Germline CDR1 ENHRY, CDR2 SYGVKD. This CDR3 contains 12 residues. Study-wide results and limits: VDJdb matching favored anti-spike CD8 responses, missing private and CD4 specificities.

The rearrangement links TRBV10-3 to TRBJ1-1; D call uncertain. The sample here was whole blood, taken at baseline. The TCR sequence derives from an adult who was a healthcare worker with PCR-confirmed SARS-CoV-2 infection or an uninfected control (not recorded which). CDR3 nucleotides: TGTGCCATCAGGGCAGCCAACACTGAAGCTTTCTTT. Translated: CAIRAANTEAFF.